This is a list of T cell receptor beta chains from one sample in a study of sequential checkpoint blockade in melanoma. Clones were read by immunoSEQ multiplex PCR, and TCRdb kept only the in-frame ones, dropping some. The sample holds roughly 28,000 clones; approximately 80% are singletons and the top ten take 13%. The source material was CD8+ T cells sorted from blood (inferred from file names), sampled from a patient given nivolumab and ipilimumab in sequence. The receptors were sampled from a human donor with melanoma. Both conserved end residues are part of each CDR3. The D gene is left open where the match is weak. Clone size, where shown, is once, few, many, or a class for clones that have expanded.

j_gene	abundance	d_gene	v_gene	CDR3aa	CDR3nt
TRBJ2-3	NA	TRBD2	TRBV7-2	CASRSYAGGAGDTQYF	TGTGCCAGCAGGTCCTATGCGGGGGGGGCGGGTGATACGCAGTATTTT
TRBJ2-7	NA	NA	TRBV7-9	CASSSLLGQPTYEQYF	TGTGCCAGCAGCAGTTTACTCGGACAGCCGACCTACGAGCAGTACTTC
TRBJ2-7	NA	NA	TRBV6-1	CASSEAKGGGAEQYF	TGTGCCAGCAGTGAAGCGAAAGGCGGGGGCGCGGAGCAGTACTTC
TRBJ2-7	NA	NA	TRBV27	CASSLTQSYEQYF	TGTGCCAGCAGTTTAACGCAGTCCTACGAGCAGTACTTC
TRBJ2-3	NA	TRBD1	TRBV5-1	CASSPGQGADTQYF	TGCGCCAGCAGCCCTGGACAGGGTGCAGATACGCAGTATTTT
TRBJ1-5	NA	TRBD1	TRBV28	CASSLRGDRDQPQHF	TGTGCCAGCAGTTTGAGGGGGGACAGGGATCAGCCCCAGCATTTT
TRBJ1-5	NA	TRBD1	TRBV7-8	CASPPGTGALRRNQPQHF	TGTGCCAGCCCCCCAGGGACAGGGGCCTTACGGCGCAATCAGCCCCAGCATTTT
TRBJ2-7	large	NA	TRBV27	CASSLFGGYEQYF	TGTGCCAGCAGTTTATTCGGGGGTTACGAGCAGTACTTC
TRBJ2-7	NA	NA	TRBV28	CASSFRGALYEQYF	TGTGCCAGCAGTTTTAGGGGTGCACTCTACGAGCAGTACTTC
TRBJ2-7	NA	NA	TRBV2	CASSRRSSYEQYF	TGTGCCAGCAGTAGACGGAGCTCCTACGAGCAGTACTTC
TRBJ2-7	NA	NA	TRBV13	CASSLASGYSYEQYF	TGTGCCAGCAGCTTAGCCAGCGGGTACTCCTACGAGCAGTACTTC
TRBJ1-5	NA	NA	TRBV5-3	CARSFWGGPRKPQHF	TGTGCCAGAAGCTTCTGGGGGGGTCCACGGAAGCCCCAGCATTTT
TRBJ2-1	NA	NA	TRBV19	CASSIGGGAGNEQFF	TGTGCCAGTAGTATAGGAGGGGGCGCGGGGAATGAGCAGTTCTTC
TRBJ2-7	NA	NA	TRBV6-5	CASSYFRGDYEQYF	TGTGCCAGCAGTTACTTCAGGGGGGACTACGAGCAGTACTTC
TRBJ1-2	NA	NA	TRBV29-1	CSVKGALNYGYTF	TGCAGCGTTAAAGGGGCCCTCAACTATGGCTACACCTTC
TRBJ2-2	NA	TRBD1	TRBV12-5	CASGLVRETGVTGELFF	TGTGCTAGTGGTTTGGTCCGGGAGACAGGGGTCACCGGGGAGCTGTTTTTT
TRBJ1-2	NA	NA	TRBV2	CASRARSRLWGYTF	TGTGCCAGCAGAGCCCGAAGCAGACTATGGGGCTACACCTTC
TRBJ2-3	NA	TRBD2	TRBV7-9	CASSPGSGGLDTQYF	TGTGCCAGCAGCCCCGGGAGCGGGGGGCTGGATACGCAGTATTTT
TRBJ1-2	NA	NA	TRBV9	CASSAQGLRGYTF	TGTGCCAGCAGCGCCCAGGGTTTGCGTGGCTACACCTTC
TRBJ1-2	NA	TRBD1	TRBV14	CASSQGDRRSVWGYTF	TGTGCCAGCAGCCAAGGGGACAGGAGAAGTGTTTGGGGCTACACCTTC
TRBJ1-1	NA	NA	TRBV5-1	CASRNSGSEAFF	TGCGCCAGCAGAAATTCGGGGAGCGAAGCTTTCTTT
TRBJ2-1	NA	TRBD2	TRBV7-9	CASSPGLAGRGEQFF	TGTGCCAGCAGCCCTGGACTAGCGGGGCGAGGGGAGCAGTTCTTC
TRBJ2-4	NA	NA	TRBV6-5	CASSIRGAKNIQYF	TGTGCCAGCAGTATCAGGGGAGCCAAAAACATTCAGTACTTC
TRBJ1-2	medium-sized	NA	TRBV29-1	CSASGTGGYTF	TGCAGCGCCTCCGGAACGGGGGGCTACACCTTC
TRBJ2-7	NA	NA	TRBV7-2	CASSLVPARIHEQYF	TGTGCCAGCAGCTTAGTCCCGGCTAGGATCCACGAGCAGTACTTC
TRBJ1-2	NA	TRBD1	TRBV11-2	CASLNRGEDGYTF	TGTGCCAGCCTAAACAGGGGTGAGGATGGCTACACCTTC
TRBJ2-7	NA	TRBD1	TRBV5-1	CASSFAGGYEQYF	TGCGCCAGCAGCTTTGCAGGGGGTTACGAGCAGTACTTC
TRBJ2-7	NA	TRBD1	TRBV5-1	CASSLWVPGTGPYEQYF	TGCGCCAGCAGCTTGTGGGTCCCCGGGACAGGTCCCTACGAGCAGTACTTC
TRBJ2-7	NA	TRBD1	TRBV5-5	CASSPSTGDEQYF	TGTGCCAGCAGCCCCTCAACAGGGGACGAGCAGTACTTC
TRBJ2-1	few	TRBD2	TRBV5-5	CASRYSGGSYNEQFF	TGTGCCAGCAGATATAGCGGGGGTTCCTACAATGAGCAGTTCTTC
TRBJ2-6	NA	NA	TRBV5-4	CASREDQGRSGANVLTF	TGTGCCAGCAGAGAAGACCAGGGCAGGTCTGGGGCCAACGTCCTGACTTTC
TRBJ2-1	NA	TRBD2	TRBV2	CASSEGPAGGPYYNEQFF	TGTGCCAGCAGTGAAGGTCCAGCGGGGGGCCCTTATTACAATGAGCAGTTCTTC
TRBJ2-3	few	TRBD2	TRBV19	CASSGGDGRTSGSTDTQYF	TGTGCCAGTAGTGGGGGTGATGGTAGGACTAGCGGTAGCACAGATACGCAGTATTTT
TRBJ2-1	NA	TRBD1	TRBV9	CASRADRGRDDEQFF	TGTGCCAGCAGAGCAGACAGGGGGCGAGACGATGAGCAGTTCTTC
TRBJ2-3	NA	TRBD2	TRBV7-2	CASSSLAGAGWDTQYF	TGTGCCAGCAGCTCTTTAGCGGGGGCCGGATGGGATACGCAGTATTTT
TRBJ2-3	few	TRBD2	TRBV7-9	CASSLEVGGAKDTQYF	TGTGCCAGCAGCTTAGAGGTCGGGGGGGCGAAAGATACGCAGTATTTT
TRBJ2-1	NA	NA	TRBV19	CASSIALSNEQFF	TGTGCCAGTAGTATTGCCCTATCCAATGAGCAGTTCTTC
TRBJ2-1	NA	TRBD2	TRBV6-4	CASKTSGGADEQFF	TGTGCCAGCAAGACTAGCGGGGGGGCTGATGAGCAGTTCTTC
TRBJ2-3	NA	TRBD1	TRBV9	CASSATPGTGSDTQYF	TGTGCCAGCAGCGCAACTCCCGGGACAGGATCAGATACGCAGTATTTT
TRBJ2-7	NA	NA	TRBV27	CASSLWGGGGAEQYF	TGTGCCAGCAGTTTATGGGGTGGGGGGGGCGCCGAGCAGTACTTC
TRBJ2-5	NA	NA	TRBV7-9	CASKAPDTIQETQYF	TGTGCCAGCAAAGCACCGGACACCATTCAAGAGACCCAGTACTTC
TRBJ2-7	NA	TRBD2	TRBV5-8	CASSLTGLAGGYEQYF	TGTGCCAGCAGCTTGACCGGACTAGCGGGGGGTTACGAGCAGTACTTC
TRBJ2-5	once	TRBD2	TRBV5-4	CASSYGVGGQETQYF	TGTGCCAGCAGCTATGGCGTGGGGGGGCAAGAGACCCAGTACTTC
TRBJ1-2	medium-sized	NA	TRBV5-6	CASSLITDYGYTF	TGTGCCAGCAGCTTGATAACAGATTATGGCTACACCTTC
TRBJ1-2	NA	NA	TRBV7-2	CASSFLYGYTF	TGTGCCAGCAGCTTTCTCTATGGCTACACCTTC
TRBJ1-2	NA	TRBD1	TRBV28	CASSLSGTGGDYGYTF	TGTGCCAGCAGTTTATCCGGGACAGGGGGCGACTATGGCTACACCTTC
TRBJ1-2	few	NA	TRBV6-1	CASIQAADLYGYTF	TGTGCCAGCATTCAGGCCGCCGATCTTTATGGCTACACCTTC
TRBJ2-7	once	TRBD1	TRBV28	CATTGAYEQYF	TGTGCCACGACAGGGGCCTACGAGCAGTACTTC
TRBJ2-2	NA	NA	TRBV28	CAISPDSYTGELFF	TGTGCCATCAGCCCGGACAGTTACACCGGGGAGCTGTTTTTT
TRBJ2-7	NA	TRBD2	TRBV28	CASSPLAGALSYEQYF	TGTGCCAGCAGTCCACTAGCGGGGGCCCTCTCCTACGAGCAGTACTTC
TRBJ2-5	once	NA	TRBV2	CASSRTDNLETQYF	TGTGCCAGCAGTAGGACGGACAACCTAGAGACCCAGTACTTC
TRBJ2-7	NA	NA	TRBV29-1	CSVGSSYEQYF	TGCAGCGTCGGGAGCTCCTACGAGCAGTACTTC
TRBJ2-3	NA	TRBD2	TRBV27	CASSLTSGGATDTQYF	TGTGCCAGCAGTCTGACTAGCGGGGGGGCCACAGATACGCAGTATTTT
TRBJ1-3	few	TRBD1	TRBV5-1	CASSTTGAGNTIYF	TGCGCCAGCAGCACGACAGGGGCTGGAAACACCATATATTTT
TRBJ2-7	NA	NA	TRBV18	CASSSGTYEQYF	TGTGCCAGCTCAAGCGGAACCTACGAGCAGTACTTC
TRBJ2-3	NA	NA	TRBV5-1	CASSLEWKLGDTQYF	TGCGCCAGCAGCTTGGAATGGAAACTAGGAGATACGCAGTATTTT
TRBJ1-1	once	TRBD1	TRBV19	CASSLQGGNTEAFF	TGTGCCAGTAGTTTACAGGGGGGGAACACTGAAGCTTTCTTT
TRBJ2-4	NA	NA	TRBV25-1	CASSAASRGENIQYF	TGTGCCAGCAGTGCGGCATCTAGGGGCGAAAACATTCAGTACTTC
TRBJ1-2	NA	NA	TRBV15	CATSRADKNYGYTF	TGTGCCACCAGCAGAGCGGACAAGAACTATGGCTACACCTTC
TRBJ2-5	NA	TRBD1	TRBV5-6	CASSRDRVSWETQYF	TGTGCCAGCAGCCGGGACAGGGTTTCTTGGGAGACCCAGTACTTC